This T cell receptor beta chain appears in the sequencing data of a study of low-dose radiotherapy and immunotherapy resistance in tumors. About the study: A total of 6.5 Gy was given to Cohort 1 as 0.5 Gy per fraction every 2 weeks. The study administered intravenous cyclophosphamide at 200 mg/m2 every two weeks, one day ahead of radiation and immunotherapy.

V lost 4 bases and J 4 bases, leaving 11 bases between the germline ends. The CDR3 is 13 amino acids. Germline loops: CDR1 SGHRS, CDR2 YFSETQ. In the RACIN dose-escalation trial, donors got nivolumab plus ipilimumab with aspirin, cyclophosphamide and radiotherapy. This clonotype has a single count. Gene-specific TRAV and TRBV primers were used for first-strand cDNA, covering alpha and beta chains. A constant-region primer paired with the V-primer adapter amplified TCRs over about 19 PCR cycles. Amplification of isolated mRNA was accomplished via in vitro transcription. TCRdb itself ran the reads through MiXCR, one entry per CDR3 protein. Of about 13,000 distinct CDR3 sequences listed, roughly 66% are singletons.

The chain has TRBV5-1 and TRBJ1-1; D is possibly TRBD1 (5 bases). This receptor was identified in a human donor with advanced metastatic prostate, ovarian, gallbladder or colorectal cancer (not recorded which). This table probably holds off-target reads from a library built for another chain. The CDR3 DNA reads as TGCGCCAGCAGCCAGGAACAGGTCACTGAAGCTTTCTTT. As protein: CASSQEQVTEAFF.